This TCR beta chain appears in the sequencing data of a study of blood T cell repertoires in COVID-19. Background on the study: The samples span acute and convalescent COVID-19 from the United States, Italy and Spain.

Method: immunoSEQ multiplex PCR; TCRdb's copy keeps in-frame clones and lacks some. The data show about 100,000 clones, 70% to 90% seen once. Germline-derived CDR1 and CDR2 are SGHTA and FQGNSA. V trimming: 6 bases; J trimming: 8 bases; junction bases outside the gene matches: 7. CDR3 length equals 13 residues. The sequenced sample was peripheral blood. The chain is built from TRBV7-2 and TRBJ2-4; 7 nucleotides line up with TRBD2. The sequence was collected from a human donor in a cohort sampled during active COVID-19. CDR3 protein: CASSRREGDIQYF. DNA for the CDR3: TGTGCCAGCAGTAGAAGGGAGGGCGACATTCAGTACTTC.